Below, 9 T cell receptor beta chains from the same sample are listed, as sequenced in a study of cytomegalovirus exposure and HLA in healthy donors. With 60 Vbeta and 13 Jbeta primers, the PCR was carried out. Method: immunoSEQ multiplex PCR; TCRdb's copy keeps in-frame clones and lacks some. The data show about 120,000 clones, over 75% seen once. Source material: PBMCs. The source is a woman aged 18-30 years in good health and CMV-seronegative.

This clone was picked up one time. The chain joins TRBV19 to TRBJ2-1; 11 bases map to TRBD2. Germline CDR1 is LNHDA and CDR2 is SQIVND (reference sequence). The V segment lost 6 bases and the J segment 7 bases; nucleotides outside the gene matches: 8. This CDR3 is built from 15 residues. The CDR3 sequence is CASRAIAGGPNEQFF. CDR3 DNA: TGTGCCAGTAGGGCCATAGCGGGAGGGCCGAATGAGCAGTTCTTC.

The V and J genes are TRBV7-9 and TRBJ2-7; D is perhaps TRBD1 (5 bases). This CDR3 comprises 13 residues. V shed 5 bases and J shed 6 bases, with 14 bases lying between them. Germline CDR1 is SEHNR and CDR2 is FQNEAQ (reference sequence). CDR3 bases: TGTGCCAGCAGCGTCAGGGAAAATTTCGAGCAGTACTTC. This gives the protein CASSVRENFEQYF.

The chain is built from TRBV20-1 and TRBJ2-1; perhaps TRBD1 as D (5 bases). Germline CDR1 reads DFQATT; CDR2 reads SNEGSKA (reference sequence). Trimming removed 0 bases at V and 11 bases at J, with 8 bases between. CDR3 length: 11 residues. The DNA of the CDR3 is TGCAGTGCTAGAGACAGGGCCCAGCAGTTCTTC. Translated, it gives CSARDRAQQFF.

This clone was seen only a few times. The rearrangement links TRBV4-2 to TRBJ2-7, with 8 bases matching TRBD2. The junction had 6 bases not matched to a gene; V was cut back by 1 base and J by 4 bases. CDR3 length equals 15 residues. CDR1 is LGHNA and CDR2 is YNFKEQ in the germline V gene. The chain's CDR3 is CASSQVATSAYEQYF. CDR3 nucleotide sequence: TGTGCCAGCAGCCAAGTCGCGACTAGCGCGTACGAGCAGTACTTC.

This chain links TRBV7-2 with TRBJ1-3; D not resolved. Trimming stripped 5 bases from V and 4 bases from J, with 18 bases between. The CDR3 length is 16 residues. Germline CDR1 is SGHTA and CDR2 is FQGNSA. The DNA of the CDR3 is TGTGCCAGCAGCCCAAGACCGGGTTTAGGAGGAAACACCATATATTTT. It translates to CASSPRPGLGGNTIYF.

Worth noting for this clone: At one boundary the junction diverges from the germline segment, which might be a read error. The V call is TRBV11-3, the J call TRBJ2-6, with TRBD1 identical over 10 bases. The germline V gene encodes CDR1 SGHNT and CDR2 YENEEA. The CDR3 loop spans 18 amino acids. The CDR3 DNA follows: TGTGCCAGCAGCTTGTCTAGGGGGACAGGGGCTGGGGCCAACGGCCTGACTTTC. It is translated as CASSLSRGTGAGANGLTF.

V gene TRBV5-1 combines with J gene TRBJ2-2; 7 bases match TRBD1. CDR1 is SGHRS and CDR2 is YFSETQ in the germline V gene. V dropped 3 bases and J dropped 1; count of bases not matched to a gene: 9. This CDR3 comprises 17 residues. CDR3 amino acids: CASSSSTGTENTGELFF. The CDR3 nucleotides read TGCGCCAGCAGCTCCTCAACCGGGACAGAGAACACCGGGGAGCTGTTTTTT.

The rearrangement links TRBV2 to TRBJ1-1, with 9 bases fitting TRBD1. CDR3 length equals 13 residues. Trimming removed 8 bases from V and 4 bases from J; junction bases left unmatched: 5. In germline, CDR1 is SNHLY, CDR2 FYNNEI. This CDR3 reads CASRYRGPTEAFF. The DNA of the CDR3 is TGTGCCAGCCGATACAGGGGGCCCACTGAAGCTTTCTTT. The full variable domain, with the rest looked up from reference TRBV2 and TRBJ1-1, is EPEVTQTPSHQVTQMGQEVILRCVPISNHLYFYWYRQILGQKVEFLVSFYNNEISEKSEIFDDQFSVERPDGSNFTLKIRSTKLEDSAMYFCASRYRGPTEAFFGQGTRLTVV.

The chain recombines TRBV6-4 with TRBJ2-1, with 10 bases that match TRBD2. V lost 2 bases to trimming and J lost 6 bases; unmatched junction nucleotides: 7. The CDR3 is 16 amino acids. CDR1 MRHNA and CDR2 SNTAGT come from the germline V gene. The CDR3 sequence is CASSDGGSGGSNEQFF. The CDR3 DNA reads TGTGCCAGCAGTGACGGGGGTAGCGGGGGGAGCAATGAGCAGTTCTTC.